This paragraph reports one T cell receptor beta chain. Its specificity is not known. This entry is derived from a study of T-cell reconstitution after alpha-beta-depleted transplantation in children. Study-level results: At the one-year point after transplant, T-cell counts and TCRbeta diversity were found to come mostly from T cells that had been newly produced.

During its preparation, the TCRbeta library received unique molecular identifiers. TCRdb reanalysed the PCR reads using MiXCR and keeps one entry per CDR3 protein. The repertoire has about 980,000 distinct CDR3 sequences, roughly 29% of them found once; the top ten carry over 25%. Germline CDR1 reads MGHDK; CDR2 reads SYGVNS. V gave up 5 bases and J gave up 1 base, with 11 bases separating them. The CDR3 is 14 residues long. This receptor was taken from a boy younger than two who had a stem cell transplant for SCID, so the T cells may come from the graft donor. V and J are TRBV25-1 and TRBJ1-1; D may be TRBD1 (6 bases). The specimen was PBMCs, mostly from graft donor cells, collected 360 days after TCRalphabeta/CD19-depleted stem cell transplant. The CDR3 here is CASSRQAQNTEAFF. The CDR3 DNA reads as TGTGCCAGCAGTAGACAGGCCCAGAACACTGAAGCTTTCTTT.